This T cell receptor (beta chain) was captured by sequencing in a study of shared clonotypes between healthy human individuals. Comments on this clone: Within the sample, other DNA sequences also encode this same CDR3.

Evenly divided among several immunoSEQ plates was the genomic DNA of each subset. Profiling relied on immunoSEQ multiplex PCR, and the TCRdb table lists in-frame clones only, not all of them. The table lists approximately 2,300,000 clones, around 92% of them singletons. The sample comprised naive CD4+ T cells from PBMCs. The subset is: CD45RA+ positively selected. The receptor was derived from a man between 18 and 29 years old in good health. Some clones in this sample may be carry-over from other donors' samples.

Written as DNA, the CDR3 is TGTGCCAGCAGTTATGGGGCTTCATATGGCTACACCTTC. Amino acid sequence: CASSYGASYGYTF. This sequence joins TRBV6-5 and TRBJ1-2; tentatively, D is TRBD1 (5 bases). The CDR3 sequence is 13 residues long. Germline assignment: CDR1 MNHEY and CDR2 SVGAGI. Trimming took 3 bases from V and 5 from J, leaving 10 bases between them.